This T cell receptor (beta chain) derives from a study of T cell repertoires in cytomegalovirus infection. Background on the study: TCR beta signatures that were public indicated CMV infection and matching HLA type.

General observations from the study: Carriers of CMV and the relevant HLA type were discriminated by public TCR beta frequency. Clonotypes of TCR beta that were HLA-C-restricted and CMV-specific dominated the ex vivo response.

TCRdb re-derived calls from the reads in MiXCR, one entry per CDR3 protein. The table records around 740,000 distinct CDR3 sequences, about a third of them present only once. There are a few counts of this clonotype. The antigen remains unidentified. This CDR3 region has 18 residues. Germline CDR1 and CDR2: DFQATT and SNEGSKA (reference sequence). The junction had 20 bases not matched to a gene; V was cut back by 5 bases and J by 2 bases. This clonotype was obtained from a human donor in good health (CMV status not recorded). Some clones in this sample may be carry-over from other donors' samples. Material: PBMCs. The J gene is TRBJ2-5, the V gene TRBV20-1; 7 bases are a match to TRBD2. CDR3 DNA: TGCAGTGCTTCCCGTCATCCCCCCTCCGGGACTAAACAAGAGACCCAGTACTTC. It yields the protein CSASRHPPSGTKQETQYF.